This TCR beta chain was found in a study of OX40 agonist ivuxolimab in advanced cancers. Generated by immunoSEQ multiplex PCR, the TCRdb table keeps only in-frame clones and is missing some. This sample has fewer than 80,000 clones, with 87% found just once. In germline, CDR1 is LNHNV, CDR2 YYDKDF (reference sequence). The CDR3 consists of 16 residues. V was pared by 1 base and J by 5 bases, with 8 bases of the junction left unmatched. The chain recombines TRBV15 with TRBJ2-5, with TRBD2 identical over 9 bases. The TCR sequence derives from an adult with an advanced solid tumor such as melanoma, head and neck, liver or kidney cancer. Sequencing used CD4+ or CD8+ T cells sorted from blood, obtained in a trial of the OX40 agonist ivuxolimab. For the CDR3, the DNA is TGTGCCACCAGCAGAGGACTAGCGGAGCCGGGGGAGACCCAGTACTTC. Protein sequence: CATSRGLAEPGETQYF. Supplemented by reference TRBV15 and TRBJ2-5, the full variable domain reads DAMVIQNPRYQVTQFGKPVTLSCSQTLNHNVMYWYQQKSSQAPKLLFHYYDKDFNNEADTPDNFQSRRPNTSFCFLDIRSPGLGDTAMYLCATSRGLAEPGETQYFGPGTRLLVL.